Below, 14 T cell receptor beta chains from the same sample are listed, as sequenced in a study of T cells in Graves' hyperthyroidism and ophthalmopathy. What was amplified from RNA transcripts were TCR beta CDR3 regions. First-round RT-PCR targeting the TCR CDR3 was performed with the HTBI primer set. TCRdb ran MiXCR on the multiplex PCR reads and lists one entry per CDR3 protein. The sample includes about 720,000 distinct CDR3 sequences, 18% seen only once; the top ten take over 15%. Specimen: blood. These receptors all come from a woman aged 45-65 years with Graves' hyperthyroidism that later progressed to Graves' ophthalmopathy.

This clonotype was seen at least ten times. The rearrangement links TRBV11-2 to TRBJ2-1; no clear D gene. This CDR3 comprises 14 residues. The V gene's germline CDR1 is SGHAT and CDR2 FQNNGV. V lost 5 bases, J lost 5 bases, and 13 bases lay in between. The CDR3 region is CASSPKGTHNEQFF. Here the CDR3 DNA reads TGTGCCAGCAGCCCAAAGGGTACGCACAATGAGCAGTTCTTC.

This clonotype was found many times. The CDR3 region has the DNA TGTGCCAGCAGCCTCCGACAGGGGTCTAATGAAAAACTGTTTTTT. Translation: CASSLRQGSNEKLFF. The chain uses TRBV3-1 and TRBJ1-4; 8 nucleotides agree with TRBD1. Germline V CDR1 and CDR2: LGHDT, YNNKEL (reference sequence). The CDR3 is 15 amino acids. Losses at the gene ends were 4 bases for V and 3 bases for J; bases not matched to a gene: 4.

This chain connects TRBV7-9 to TRBJ2-1, with 8 bases matching TRBD1. The CDR3 is made up of 15 amino acids. Germline CDR1 is SEHNR and CDR2 is FQNEAQ (reference sequence). Unmatched junction bases numbered 6, after V lost 0 bases and J lost 8 bases. This CDR3 reads CASSLAEARGHEQFF. For the CDR3, the DNA is TGTGCCAGCAGCTTAGCAGAGGCCAGGGGGCATGAGCAGTTCTTC.

This clonotype was detected many times. This chain connects TRBV3-1 to TRBJ1-1; unclear D gene. The CDR3 contains 13 residues. Germline V gene data show CDR1 as LGHDT and CDR2 as YNNKEL (reference sequence). V gave up 4 bases and J gave up 3 bases, with 9 bases separating them. The CDR3 nucleotides are TGTGCCAGCAGCCCCGAGTTGGACACTGAAGCTTTCTTT. Protein: CASSPELDTEAFF.

This clonotype appeared many times. CDR3 DNA: TGCGCCAGCAGCTTAACGACGACGTACCAAGAGACCCAGTACTTC. Its translation is CASSLTTTYQETQYF. V gene TRBV5-1 combines with J gene TRBJ2-5; the D is unclear. CDR3 size: 15 residues. The germline CDR1 and CDR2 sequences are SGHRS and YFSETQ. Trimming took 2 bases from V and 0 from J, leaving 11 bases between them.

The sample holds a few counts of this clonotype. The chain carries TRBV25-1 and TRBJ1-4, with D hard to call. This CDR3 is built from 15 residues. Trimming took off 1 base at V and 3 bases at J, with 9 bases between the two ends. Germline-derived CDR1 and CDR2 are MGHDK and SYGVNS. The CDR3 DNA is TGTGCCAGCAGTGAATGGGAGTTTGCTAATGAAAAACTGTTTTTT. Translation: CASSEWEFANEKLFF.

The chain links TRBV6-1 to TRBJ1-1, with unresolved D. From germline, CDR1 is MNHNS and CDR2 SASEGT. This CDR3 has 15 amino acids. V lost 1 base to trimming and J lost 1 base, with 10 bases between them. The CDR3 nucleotides are TGTGCCAGCAGTGAAGTGGACCGATCGAACACTGAAGCTTTCTTT. This gives the protein CASSEVDRSNTEAFF.

The genes are TRBV24-1 and TRBJ2-5, with a tentative D call TRBD1 (7 bases). The CDR3 sequence is 16 residues long. Germline V gives CDR1 KGHDR, CDR2 SFDVKD. With 7 bases removed from V and 5 bases from J, the gap between germline ends came to 22 bases. The CDR3 coding sequence is TGTGCCACCAGGGGGGCGGGACAGCCAGGAATCGAGACCCAGTACTTC. Translated, it gives CATRGAGQPGIETQYF.

This clonotype was observed many times. The V and J genes are TRBV27 and TRBJ2-1; D remains ambiguous. CDR1 MNHEY and CDR2 SMNVEV come from the germline V gene (reference sequence). This CDR3 spans 14 amino acids. Deletions cut 3 bases from V and 2 bases from J, with 8 bases between. CDR3 in DNA: TGTGCCAGCAGTTTGAACAGCGCCTACAATGAGCAGTTCTTC. It is translated as CASSLNSAYNEQFF.

On this clonotype itself: A much more abundant neighbour one base away suggests this may be a read error. V is TRBV3-1 and J is TRBJ1-4; possibly TRBD1 for D (5 bases). Germline CDR1 reads LGHDT; CDR2 reads YNNKEL (reference sequence). Trimming left V 4 bases short and J 8 bases short, with 23 bases between. The CDR3 loop spans 17 amino acids. The DNA for the CDR3 is TGTGCCAGCAGCCCAAACGTCCGGGACCACGAGGGCGAAAAACTGTTTTTT. As protein: CASSPNVRDHEGEKLFF.

The chain is built from TRBV19 and TRBJ1-5; 9 bases match TRBD1. CDR1 is LNHDA and CDR2 is SQIVND in the germline V gene (reference sequence). Trimming at V came to 8 bases and at J to 7 bases, leaving 6 bases not matched to a gene. The CDR3 is 13 amino acids. CDR3 amino acids: CASEVDRGQPQHF. The CDR3 coding sequence is TGTGCCAGTGAAGTGGACAGGGGCCAGCCCCAGCATTTT.

At least ten counts were recorded for this clonotype. The chain couples TRBV7-3 to TRBJ2-1; perhaps TRBD1 as D (5 bases). Germline CDR1 SGHTA, CDR2 FQGTGA. The CDR3 is 13 amino acids. V was pared by 5 bases and J by 7 bases, with 12 bases between. CDR3 DNA: TGTGCCAGCAGCACGTCCCGACAGAATGAGCAGTTCTTC. Its translation is CASSTSRQNEQFF.

V and J are TRBV20-1 and TRBJ1-5; D remains unclear. The germline CDR1 and CDR2 sequences are DFQATT and SNEGSKA (reference sequence). Trimming shortened V by 3 bases and J by 2 bases, and 11 bases separated the two germline ends. The CDR3 is 14 amino acids. For the CDR3, the DNA is TGCAGTGCTAGTGAGGGAAGGGGCAATCAGCCCCAGCATTTT. It yields the protein CSASEGRGNQPQHF.

This clonotype has at least ten counts. This chain connects TRBV11-2 to TRBJ1-4; TRBD1 aligns across 10 bases. The CDR3 runs 15 residues. Germline-derived CDR1 and CDR2 are SGHAT and FQNNGV. V dropped 4 bases and J dropped 5; count of bases not matched to a gene: 4. Here the CDR3 DNA reads TGTGCCAGCAGCTCTCCGGGACAGGGGAATGAAAAACTGTTTTTT. Its protein is CASSSPGQGNEKLFF.